The clone carrying this T cell receptor (beta chain) was found a few times. Its target is unknown. The data were taken from a study of T cell repertoires in cytomegalovirus infection. In the study overall: Matching HLA type and CMV infection were both indicated by public TCR beta signatures.

TCRdb re-derived calls from the reads in MiXCR, one entry per CDR3 protein. The table records approximately 220,000 distinct CDR3 sequences, less than 50% of them present only once. This CDR3 is built from 16 residues. V lost 5 bases and J lost 0, with 14 bases in between. CDR1 is SGHAT and CDR2 is FQNNGV in the germline V gene. The gene calls are TRBV11-2 and TRBJ2-1; D is uncertain. This TCR came from a human donor in good health (CMV status not recorded). Some clones in this sample may be carry-over from other donors' samples. The sample consisted of CD8+ T cells from cultured PBMCs, taken from culture after CMV antigen stimulation. The CDR3 sequence is CASSPPKVSSYNEQFF. CDR3 nucleotide sequence: TGTGCCAGCAGCCCACCGAAGGTAAGCTCCTACAATGAGCAGTTCTTC.